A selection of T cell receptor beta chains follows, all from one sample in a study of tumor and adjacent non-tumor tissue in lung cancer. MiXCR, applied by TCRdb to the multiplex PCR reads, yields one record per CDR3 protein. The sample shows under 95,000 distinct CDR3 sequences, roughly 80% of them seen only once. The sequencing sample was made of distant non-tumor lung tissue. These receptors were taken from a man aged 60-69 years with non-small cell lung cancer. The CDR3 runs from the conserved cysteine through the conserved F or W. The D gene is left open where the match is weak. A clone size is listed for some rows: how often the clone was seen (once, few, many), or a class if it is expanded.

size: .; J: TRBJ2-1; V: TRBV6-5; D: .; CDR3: CARSYIQEGEKFF; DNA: TGTGCCAGGAGTTACATCCAGGAGGGCGAGAAGTTCTTC
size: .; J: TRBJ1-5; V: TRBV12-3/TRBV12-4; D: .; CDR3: CTISLGGGGQHQHF; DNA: TGTACTATTAGTTTGGGCGGGGGTGGACAGCACCAGCATTTT
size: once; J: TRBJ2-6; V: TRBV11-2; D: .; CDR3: CEQSYLWGNVLTF; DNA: TGTGAGCAGTCCTATCTCTGGGGCAACGTCCTGACTTTC
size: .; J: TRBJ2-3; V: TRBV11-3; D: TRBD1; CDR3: CASNLQGADTQYF; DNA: TGTGCCAGTAACCTTCAGGGGGCAGATACGCAATATTTT
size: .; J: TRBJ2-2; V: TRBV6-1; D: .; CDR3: CASSIRGGGTGELFF; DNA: TGTGCCAGCAGTATAAGGGGCGGTGGGACCGGGGAGCTGTTTTTT
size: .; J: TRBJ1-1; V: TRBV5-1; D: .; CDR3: CTSGTGMNTEAFF; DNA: TGCACCAGCGGAACTGGGATGAACACTGAAGCTTTCTTT
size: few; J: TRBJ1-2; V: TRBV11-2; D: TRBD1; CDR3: CVSSLDRGSGYTF; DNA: TGTGTCAGCAGCCTGGACAGGGGAAGTGGCTACACCTTC
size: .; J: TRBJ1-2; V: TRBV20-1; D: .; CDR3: CSARDRRGLKGYTF; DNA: TGCAGTGCTAGAGATCGGAGGGGCCTTAAAGGCTACACCTTC
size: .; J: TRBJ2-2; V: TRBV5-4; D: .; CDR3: CARSLPAGASSTGELFF; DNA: TGTGCCAGAAGCCTCCCTGCGGGGGCGTCGAGCACCGGGGAACTGTTTTTT
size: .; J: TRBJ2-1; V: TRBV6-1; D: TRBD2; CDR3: CASTALAGALNEEFF; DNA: TGTGCCAGCACTGCTCTAGCGGGAGCCCTCAATGAGGAGTTCTTC
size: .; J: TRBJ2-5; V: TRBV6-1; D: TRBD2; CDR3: CASSELAGGPENQCF; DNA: TGTGCCAGCAGTGAACTAGCGGGGGGGCCCGAGAACCAGTGCTTC
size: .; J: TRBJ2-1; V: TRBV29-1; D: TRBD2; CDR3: CSVVGSGGYDEQFF; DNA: TGCAGCGTTGTGGGTAGCGGGGGGTACGACGAGCAGTTCTTC
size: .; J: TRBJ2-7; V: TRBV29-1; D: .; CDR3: CSVPREKGNEQHF; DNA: TGCAGCGTCCCCAGGGAAAAGGGGAATGAGCAGCACTTC
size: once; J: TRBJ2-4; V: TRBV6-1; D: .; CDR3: CASRRQGATLYF; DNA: TGTGCCAGCAGGAGACAAGGGGCGACCCTGTACTTC
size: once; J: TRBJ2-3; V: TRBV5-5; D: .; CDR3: CASSPWVTLITDTQYF; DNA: TGTGCCAGCAGCCCCTGGGTGACCCTTATCACAGATACTCAGTATTTT
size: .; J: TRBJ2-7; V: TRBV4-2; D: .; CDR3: CASSQDLAIWGEEYF; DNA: TGTGCCAGCAGCCAAGATCTAGCCATATGGGGCGAAGAGTACTTC
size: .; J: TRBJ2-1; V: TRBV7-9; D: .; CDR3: CASSSRGRMSNEQFF; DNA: TGTGCCAGCAGCTCCCGGGGTCGGATGAGCAATGAGCAGTTCTTC
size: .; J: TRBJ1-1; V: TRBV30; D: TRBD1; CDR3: CAWSVKTGDRRMNTEAFF; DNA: TGTGCCTGGAGTGTAAAAACAGGGGACAGAAGAATGAACACTGAAGCTTTCTTT
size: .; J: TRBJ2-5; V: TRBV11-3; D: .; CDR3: CARSKTDGEETQYF; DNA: TGTGCCAGAAGCAAAACGGACGGGGAAGAGACCCAGTACTTC
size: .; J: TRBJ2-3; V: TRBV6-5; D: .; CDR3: CASSEGTDTQYF; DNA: TGTGCCAGCAGTGAGGGCACAGATACGCAGTATTTT